The T cell receptor beta chain under discussion was sequenced for a study of lymphopenia after photon versus proton radiotherapy. Study results and caveats: Larger post-nadir TCR diversity loss correlated inversely with survival in deceased patients.

Notes on this clone: Its antigen is still unknown.

There are 16 residues in the CDR3. The germline V and J ends were trimmed by 7 bases and 5 bases, with 21 bases remaining between them. CDR1 and CDR2 from the germline V gene are MNHNY and SVGAGI (reference sequence). The method was immunoSEQ multiplex PCR; TCRdb's version includes in-frame clones alone and lacks a portion of them. The sample holds about 30,000 clones, just under 90% seen once. V gene TRBV6-6 combines with J gene TRBJ1-5; TRBD1 is a possible D gene (6 bases). This sequence was found in an older woman with cholangiocarcinoma. Some clones in this sample may be carry-over from other donors' samples. Sequencing used peripheral blood, obtained from a patient treated with proton-based radiotherapy. This CDR3 reads CASTFDRLANDQPQHF. In nucleotides, the CDR3 is TGTGCCAGCACCTTCGACAGGTTAGCAAATGATCAGCCCCAGCATTTT.